These 5 T cell receptor beta chains were sequenced from one sample in a study of Ad26.COV2.S vaccination and SARS-CoV-2 variants. Treatment reported: roughly 18 received Ad26.COV2.S at low or high dose, single or two shots; a few received placebo; per-sample allocation not given. Collection of the samples took place on day 63 after the first injection of vaccine or placebo. The protocol was immunoSEQ multiplex PCR, while the TCRdb copy is restricted to in-frame clones and leaves out a portion. The top ten clones hold approximately 5% of a sample with roughly 330,000 clones, roughly 88% of them seen once. The starting material was peripheral blood, obtained in a trial of Ad26.COV2.S vaccine versus placebo. These TCRs come from a person between 18 and 65 years old who received the Ad26.COV2.S COVID-19 vaccine or a placebo.

The chain is built from TRBV11-3 and TRBJ1-1, with a tentative D call TRBD1 (5 bases). V lost 4 bases to trimming and J lost 6 bases, with 12 bases between them. Looked up from germline, CDR1 is SGHNT and CDR2 is YENEEA. The CDR3 spans 13 residues. The CDR3 DNA reads as TGTGCCAGCAGCTCTGGGACGGTTGCTGAAGCTTTCTTT. It specifies CASSSGTVAEAFF.

For the CDR3, the DNA is TGTGCCAGCAGCTTAGGACGGACAAATAACTATGGCTACACCTTC. This gives the protein CASSLGRTNNYGYTF. The chain employs TRBV7-2 and TRBJ1-2; D possibly corresponds to TRBD1 (5 bases). This CDR3 comprises 15 residues. V was trimmed by 1 base and J by 1 base, leaving 10 bases between them. The germline V gene has CDR1 SGHTA and CDR2 FQGNSA.

V usage is TRBV19 and J usage is TRBJ2-3; maybe TRBD2 (5 bases). The V gene's germline CDR1 is LNHDA and CDR2 SQIVND (reference sequence). The CDR3 is made up of 14 amino acids. V was clipped by 6 bases and J by 0 bases, with 10 bases between them. The CDR3 coding sequence is TGTGCCAGTAGCTCTGGGAGCAGCACAGATACGCAGTATTTT. Protein sequence: CASSSGSSTDTQYF.

This chain uses TRBV27 with TRBJ1-1; D unresolved. Between the trimmed V and J ends, which lost 7 bases and 7 bases, there was a span of 25 bases. Per germline, CDR1 MNHEY and CDR2 SMNVEV (reference sequence). CDR3 size: 16 residues. The CDR3 nucleotides read TGTGCCAGCAACCCGTCCGGGCCCAGGATTCTCTATGAAGCTTTCTTT. Protein product: CASNPSGPRILYEAFF.

This chain joins TRBV5-4 and TRBJ1-1; D unclear. Trimming removed 1 base at V and 4 bases at J, with 8 bases between. There are 13 residues in the CDR3. Looked up from germline, CDR1 is SGHNT and CDR2 is YYREEE (reference sequence). The CDR3 coding sequence is TGTGCCAGCAGCTTGCCTCTTGTCACTGAAGCTTTCTTT. Its protein is CASSLPLVTEAFF.